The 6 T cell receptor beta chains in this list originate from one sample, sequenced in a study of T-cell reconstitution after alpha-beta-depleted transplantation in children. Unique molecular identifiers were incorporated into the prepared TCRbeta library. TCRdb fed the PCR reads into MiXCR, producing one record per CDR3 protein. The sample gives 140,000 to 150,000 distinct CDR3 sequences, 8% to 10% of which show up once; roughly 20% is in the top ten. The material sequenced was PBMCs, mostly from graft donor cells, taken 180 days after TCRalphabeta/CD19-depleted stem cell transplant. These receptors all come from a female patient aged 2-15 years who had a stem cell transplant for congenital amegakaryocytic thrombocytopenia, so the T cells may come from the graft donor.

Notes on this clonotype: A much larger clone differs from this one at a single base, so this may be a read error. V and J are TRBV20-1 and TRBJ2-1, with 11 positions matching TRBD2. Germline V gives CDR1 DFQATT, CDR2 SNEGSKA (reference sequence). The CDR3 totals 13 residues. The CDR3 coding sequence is TGCAGTGCGTTAGCGGGAGGGTACAATGTGCAGTTCTTC. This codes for CSALAGGYNVQFF.

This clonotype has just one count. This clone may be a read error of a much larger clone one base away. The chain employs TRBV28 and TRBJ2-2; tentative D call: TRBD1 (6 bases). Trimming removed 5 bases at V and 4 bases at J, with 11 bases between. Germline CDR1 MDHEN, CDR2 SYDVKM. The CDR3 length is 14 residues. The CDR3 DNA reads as TGTGCCAGCAGTATCACAGGGCGCACCGGGGAGCTGTTTTTT. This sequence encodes CASSITGRTGELFF.

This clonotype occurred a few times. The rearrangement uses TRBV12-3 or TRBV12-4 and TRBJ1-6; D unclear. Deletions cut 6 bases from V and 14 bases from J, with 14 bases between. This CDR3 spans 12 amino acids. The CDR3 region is CASSSAVKALHF. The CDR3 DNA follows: TGTGCCAGCAGCTCGGCTGTAAAGGCCCTCCACTTT.

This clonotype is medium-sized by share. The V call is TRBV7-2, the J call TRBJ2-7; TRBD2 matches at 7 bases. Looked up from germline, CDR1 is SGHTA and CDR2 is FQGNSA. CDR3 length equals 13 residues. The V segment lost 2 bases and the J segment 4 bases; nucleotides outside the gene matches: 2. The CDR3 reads CASSLLADYEQYF. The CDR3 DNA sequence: TGTGCCAGCAGCTTACTAGCGGATTACGAGCAGTACTTC.

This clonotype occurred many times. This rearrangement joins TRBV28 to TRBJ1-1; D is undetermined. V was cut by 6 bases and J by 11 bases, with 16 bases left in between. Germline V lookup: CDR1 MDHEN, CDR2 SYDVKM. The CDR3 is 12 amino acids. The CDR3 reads CASSLPTSLAFF. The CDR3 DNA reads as TGTGCCAGCAGCCTACCGACAAGCCTGGCTTTCTTT. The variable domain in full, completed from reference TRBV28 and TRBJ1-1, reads DVKVTQSSRYLVKRTGEKVFLECVQDMDHENMFWYRQDPGLGLRLIYFSYDVKMKEKGDIPEGYSVSREKKERFSLILESASTNQTSMYLCASSLPTSLAFFGQGTRLTVV.

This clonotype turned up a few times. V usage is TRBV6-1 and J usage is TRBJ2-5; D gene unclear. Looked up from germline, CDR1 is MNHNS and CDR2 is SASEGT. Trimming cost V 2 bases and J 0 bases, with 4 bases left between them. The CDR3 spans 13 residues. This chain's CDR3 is CASSETYQETQYF. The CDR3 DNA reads TGTGCCAGCAGTGAAACCTACCAAGAGACCCAGTACTTC.